This record looks at one T cell receptor beta chain sequence and its context. The data were obtained in a study of blood T cell repertoires in COVID-19. Study context: In each case, the material was cDNA or gDNA derived from T cells, B-cell-depleted T cells, or PBMCs.

Study processing details: Amplification from reference gene primers served as the basis for estimated nucleated cell counts. Sequenced by immunoSEQ multiplex PCR; TCRdb stores in-frame clones only, minus some. V and J calls and clone size come straight from that table; D and trimming were deduced from the DNA. Of a few hundred thousand clones detected, more than 80% appear once; the ten largest clones hold around 2%. This CDR3 has 15 amino acids. With 2 bases clipped from V and 8 bases from J, the junction kept 7 bases outside the gene matches. Germline V gene data show CDR1 as MNHEY and CDR2 as SVGAGI.

The clonotype originates from a man between 25 and 39 years old who had recovered from COVID-19. The sequenced sample was peripheral blood. The V gene is TRBV6-5, the J gene TRBJ1-4; 8 positions match TRBD1. This CDR3 reads CASSYGQGRWEKLFF. Here the CDR3 DNA reads TGTGCCAGCAGTTACGGACAGGGACGGTGGGAAAAACTGTTTTTT.